These 23 T cell receptor beta chains share one sample of origin, sequenced in a study of cytomegalovirus exposure and HLA in healthy donors (dated by TCRdb to about 2017). The library was built by means of the immunoSEQ multiplex PCR assay. TCRdb limited this immuneACCESS table to in-frame rearrangements with V and J called. A share of clones is missing; checked studies link under half to unresolved V genes, and the rest is unexplained. This sample has 250,000 or so clones in its table, and nearly 90% of those were observed once. The top ten clones comprise 0.35% to 0.45% of the sample. Material for sequencing was PBMCs. The receptor set was obtained from a woman under 30 in good health and CMV-seronegative.

The V call is TRBV10-3, the J call TRBJ2-7, with 7 bases lining up with TRBD1. Germline CDR1 is ENHRY and CDR2 is SYGVKD. The CDR3 is 13 amino acids. Unmatched junction bases numbered 6, after V lost 4 bases and J lost 6 bases. The CDR3 spells CAISVDRDSEQYV. The DNA for the CDR3 is TGTGCCATCAGTGTTGACAGGGATAGCGAGCAGTACGTC.

This chain uses TRBV15 with TRBJ1-6; TRBD1 might be the D (5 bases). Looked up from germline, CDR1 is LNHNV and CDR2 is YYDKDF (reference sequence). The CDR3 is made up of 16 amino acids. V was pared by 0 bases and J by 7 bases, with 13 bases between. CDR3 DNA sequence: TGTGCCACCAGCAGAGATGGGAACAGGCCGAATTCACCCCTCCACTTT. Translated, it gives CATSRDGNRPNSPLHF.

The V gene is TRBV4-1, the J gene TRBJ1-1, with 7 bases aligning to TRBD1. The CDR3 totals 15 residues. Per the germline V gene, CDR1 is MGHRA and CDR2 is YSYEKL. The V and J ends lost 0 bases and 0 bases, in that order; junction bases with no gene match: 1. The chain's CDR3 is CASSQETGVNTEAFF. The CDR3 bases are TGCGCCAGCAGCCAAGAAACAGGGGTGAACACTGAAGCTTTCTTT.

The gene calls are TRBV6-5 and TRBJ1-5; D is unclear. Between the trimmed V and J ends, which lost 6 bases and 4 bases, there was a span of 13 bases. In germline, CDR1 is MNHEY, CDR2 SVGAGI. The CDR3 extends over 14 amino acids. The CDR3 bases are TGTGCCAGCAGCTGGGTGGAGGGAAATCAGCCCCAGCATTTT. Its translation is CASSWVEGNQPQHF.

This sequence joins TRBV19 and TRBJ2-1; 9 bases agree with TRBD1. The CDR3 sequence is 17 residues long. Per germline, CDR1 LNHDA and CDR2 SQIVND (reference sequence). The V gene end was trimmed by 0 bases and the J gene end by 7 bases; junction bases not matched to a gene: 10. CDR3 sequence reads: CASSIDTAGTGINEQFF. As DNA, the CDR3 is TGTGCCAGTAGTATAGATACGGCAGGGACAGGGATTAATGAGCAGTTCTTC.

The CDR3 spells CASSTYGTGREQYV. In nucleotides, the CDR3 is TGTGCCAGCAGCACTTACGGGACAGGGCGCGAGCAGTACGTC. The rearrangement links TRBV5-6 to TRBJ2-7, with 9 bases identical to TRBD1. Trimming took 4 bases from V and 6 from J; bases not matched to a gene: 8. Germline values: CDR1 SGHDT, CDR2 YYEEEE. The CDR3 has 14 residues.

The chain carries TRBV7-9 and TRBJ1-6; D call uncertain. Deletions cut 1 base from V and 0 bases from J, with 7 bases between. CDR3 length: 16 residues. The V gene's germline CDR1 is SEHNR and CDR2 FQNEAQ (reference sequence). The CDR3 DNA sequence: TGTGCCAGCAGCTTAGGGGAGGGCTCCTATAATTCACCCCTCCACTTT. This sequence encodes CASSLGEGSYNSPLHF.

The chain combines TRBV4-3 with TRBJ2-1; the D is unclear. Germline V gives CDR1 LGHNA, CDR2 YSLEER. With 1 base removed from V and 0 bases from J, the gap between germline ends came to 10 bases. The CDR3 covers 16 residues. CDR3 in DNA: TGCGCCAGCAGCCAAGGATATCCGAGCTCCTACAATGAGCAGTTCTTC. It yields the protein CASSQGYPSSYNEQFF.

This sequence joins TRBV18 and TRBJ2-7, with 10 bases lining up with TRBD1. J gave up 4 bases and V 4 bases, and 4 bases lay outside the gene matches. This CDR3 region has 14 residues. Germline CDR1 KGHSH, CDR2 LQKENI. CDR3 DNA sequence: TGTGCCAGCTCACGTCCGGGACAGGGGTACGAGCAGTACTTC. Its translation is CASSRPGQGYEQYF.

The rearrangement joins TRBV13 to TRBJ2-3; possible D gene TRBD2, 6 bases. The CDR3 has 14 amino acids. V lost 5 bases, J lost 4 bases, and 13 bases lay in between. The germline V gene encodes CDR1 PRHDT and CDR2 FYEKMQ (reference sequence). The CDR3 DNA reads TGTGCCAGCAGCGCGACTAGTTTCCCAGATACGCAGTATTTT. As protein: CASSATSFPDTQYF.

V usage is TRBV7-3 and J usage is TRBJ1-1; TRBD1 aligns across 9 bases. This CDR3 comprises 13 residues. Germline assignment: CDR1 SGHTA and CDR2 FQGTGA. J lost 11 bases, V lost 4 bases, and 8 bases had no gene match. CDR3 bases: TGTGCCAGCAGCTCCTCACGGACAGGGGACGCTTTCTTT. The encoded protein is CASSSSRTGDAFF.

The table lists this clone with a count of one. The chain carries TRBV27 and TRBJ2-7; 7 bases are shared with TRBD1. The CDR3 is 17 amino acids. Trimming took 2 bases from V and 7 from J; bases not matched to a gene: 17. Germline CDR1 MNHEY, CDR2 SMNVEV (reference sequence). CDR3 nucleotide sequence: TGTGCCAGCAGTTTAACGCCGATGGGACAGTCCCTGGGGGAGCAGTACGTC. Its translation is CASSLTPMGQSLGEQYV.

The rearrangement uses TRBV7-3 and TRBJ2-5; a weak D match, TRBD2 (7 bases). The CDR3 sequence is 16 residues long. In germline, CDR1 is SGHTA, CDR2 FQGTGA. Trimming stripped 5 bases from V and 4 bases from J, with 20 bases between. The CDR3 loop is CASSKYPGGPRETQYF. The CDR3 DNA is TGTGCCAGCAGCAAGTATCCGGGGGGCCCTCGAGAGACCCAGTACTTC.

This chain links TRBV5-1 with TRBJ1-4; D is perhaps TRBD1 (6 bases). In germline, CDR1 is SGHRS, CDR2 YFSETQ. The CDR3 sequence is 15 residues long. Trimming cost V 0 bases and J 4 bases, with 10 bases left between them. This chain's CDR3 is CASSLEGTNNEKLFF. For the CDR3, the DNA is TGCGCCAGCAGCTTGGAAGGGACAAATAATGAAAAACTGTTTTTT.

The V call is TRBV27, the J call TRBJ2-1, with TRBD2 as a possible D gene (6 bases). V lost 5 bases, J lost 5 bases, and 13 bases lay in between. Germline assignment: CDR1 MNHEY and CDR2 SMNVEV (reference sequence). The CDR3 contains 14 residues. The CDR3 DNA reads as TGTGCCAGCAGTAAAGTCGGAGGGGACAATGAGCAGTTCTTC. This encodes CASSKVGGDNEQFF.

This clone occurred once. The CDR3 bases are TGTGCCAGCAGCTCAGTGACAGGGGGTACCTACAATGAGCAGTTCTTC. Protein sequence: CASSSVTGGTYNEQFF. This chain joins TRBV5-6 and TRBJ2-1, with 9 bases identical to TRBD1. J was trimmed by 2 bases and V by 3 bases; bases with no gene match: 6. This CDR3 has 16 residues. Germline V gene sequence: CDR1 SGHDT, CDR2 YYEEEE. Variable domain in full (rest from reference TRBV5-6 and TRBJ2-1): DAGVTQSPTHLIKTRGQQVTLRCSPKSGHDTVSWYQQALGQGPQFIFQYYEEEERQRGNFPDRFSGHQFPNYSSELNVNALLLGDSALYLCASSSVTGGTYNEQFFGPGTRLTVL.

The chain joins TRBV5-1 to TRBJ2-2, with D tentatively TRBD1 (6 bases). Germline CDR1 is SGHRS and CDR2 is YFSETQ. V gave up 4 bases and J gave up 0 bases, with 10 bases separating them. CDR3 length: 15 residues. The DNA of the CDR3 is TGCGCCAGCAGCCAGGACAGCGCGAACACCGGGGAGCTGTTTTTT. It translates to CASSQDSANTGELFF.

The chain uses TRBV18 and TRBJ1-3; D unclear. In germline, CDR1 is KGHSH, CDR2 LQKENI. V was pared by 3 bases and J by 4 bases, with 13 bases between. The CDR3 totals 15 residues. The CDR3 bases are TGTGCCAGCTCACCGACCCGAGGAGAAGGAAACACCATATATTTT. Translation: CASSPTRGEGNTIYF.

The V and J genes are TRBV28 and TRBJ1-6; TRBD1 is a possible D gene (5 bases). The germline V gene has CDR1 MDHEN and CDR2 SYDVKM. The length of the CDR3 is 14 residues. V shed 8 bases and J shed 11 bases, with 19 bases lying between them. CDR3 protein: CASLLSLGGTPLHF. DNA for the CDR3: TGTGCCAGCCTCCTTAGTTTGGGGGGAACACCCCTCCACTTT.

The chain couples TRBV28 to TRBJ2-2; unclear D gene. The germline gives CDR1 MDHEN, CDR2 SYDVKM. Trimming took off 5 bases at V and 4 bases at J, with 8 bases between the two ends. The CDR3 sequence is 13 residues long. The CDR3 coding sequence is TGTGCCAGCAGTCTGAAGCTCACCGGGGAGCTGTTTTTT. This sequence encodes CASSLKLTGELFF. The full variable domain, in which reference TRBV28 and TRBJ2-2 provide the parts outside the CDR3, is DVKVTQSSRYLVKRTGEKVFLECVQDMDHENMFWYRQDPGLGLRLIYFSYDVKMKEKGDIPEGYSVSREKKERFSLILESASTNQTSMYLCASSLKLTGELFFGEGSRLTVL.

The chain links TRBV7-6 to TRBJ2-2, with D unresolved. CDR1 and CDR2 (germline): SGHVS, FNYEAQ. The CDR3 has 12 residues. Trimming stripped 4 bases from V and 8 bases from J, with 8 bases between. The DNA for the CDR3 is TGTGCCAGCAGCTGGGCAGAGGGGGAGCTGTTTTTT. It is translated as CASSWAEGELFF.

This clone was observed a single time. This chain uses TRBV2 with TRBJ2-5; 13 bases fit TRBD2. Looked up from germline, CDR1 is SNHLY and CDR2 is FYNNEI. After removal of 3 bases from V and 4 bases from J, the junction contained 14 bases not matched to a gene. CDR3 size: 19 residues. The chain's CDR3 is CASSETRTSGGEVRETQYF. In nucleotides, the CDR3 is TGTGCCAGCAGTGAGACCCGGACTAGCGGGGGAGAAGTACGAGAGACCCAGTACTTC.

This sequence joins TRBV2 and TRBJ1-1; 11 bases map to TRBD1. Germline loops: CDR1 SNHLY, CDR2 FYNNEI. The CDR3 sequence is 15 residues long. Trimming removed 11 bases from V and 5 bases from J; junction bases left unmatched: 13. Here the CDR3 reads CAVPGQGDEGTEAFF. In DNA form, the CDR3 reads TGTGCCGTTCCGGGACAGGGGGATGAGGGAACTGAAGCTTTCTTT.